The 18 T cell receptor beta chains below come from one sample, sequenced in a study of cytomegalovirus exposure and HLA in healthy donors. PCR primers comprised 60 Vbeta and 13 Jbeta primers. The method was immunoSEQ multiplex PCR; TCRdb's version includes in-frame clones alone and lacks a portion of them. The sample includes under 130,000 clones, 9.5% to 15% of them seen just once. Specimen: PBMCs. The source of these receptors is a man between 35 and 55 years old in good health and CMV-seropositive.

This clone was counted only a few times. The chain has TRBV25-1 and TRBJ2-5, with 7 nucleotides matching TRBD2. Germline loops: CDR1 MGHDK, CDR2 SYGVNS. Trimming cost V 1 base and J 1 base; bases outside gene matches: 6. The CDR3 extends over 16 amino acids. The CDR3 reads CASSESSSGGQETQYF. The CDR3 bases are TGTGCCAGCAGTGAATCCTCTAGCGGAGGCCAAGAGACCCAGTACTTC.

For this clone: Compared with germline, one end of the junction differs, possibly owing to a read error. The chain carries TRBV5-1 and TRBJ1-1; a weak D match, TRBD1 (6 bases). Germline assignment: CDR1 SGHRS and CDR2 YFSETQ. The CDR3 consists of 14 residues. CDR3 sequence reads: CASSLDSMNTEAFF. CDR3 nucleotides: TGCGCCAGCAGTTTGGACAGCATGAACACTGAAGCTTTCTTT.

The rearrangement uses TRBV5-1 and TRBJ2-3, with TRBD2 as a possible D gene (5 bases). CDR1 and CDR2 from the germline V gene are SGHRS and YFSETQ. The CDR3 length is 15 residues. Between the trimmed V and J ends, which lost 3 bases and 2 bases, there was a span of 13 bases. CDR3 in amino acids: CASSSRAAFTDTQYF. In nucleotides, the CDR3 is TGCGCCAGCAGCTCCCGAGCGGCCTTCACAGATACGCAGTATTTT. Based on the CDR3 plus reference TRBV5-1 and TRBJ2-3, the full variable domain is KAGVTQTPRYLIKTRGQQVTLSCSPISGHRSVSWYQQTPGQGLQFLFEYFSETQRNKGNFPGRFSGRQFSNSRSEMNVSTLELGDSALYLCASSSRAAFTDTQYFGPGTRLTVL.

The chain has TRBV12-5 and TRBJ1-1; 8 nucleotides line up with TRBD1. The CDR3 has 17 amino acids. V shed 5 bases and J 0 bases; nucleotides not matched to a gene: 11. Germline values: CDR1 LGHNT, CDR2 FRNRAP. CDR3 nucleotide sequence: TGTGCTAGTGGTGATGACAGGGGCGGGGGATTGAACACTGAAGCTTTCTTT. Translating it yields CASGDDRGGGLNTEAFF.

CDR3 sequence reads: CASSQDPGPSSGANVLTF. CDR3 DNA sequence: TGCGCCAGCAGCCAAGACCCGGGTCCCAGCTCTGGGGCCAACGTCCTGACTTTC. The chain combines TRBV4-1 with TRBJ2-6; D is ambiguous. In germline, CDR1 is MGHRA, CDR2 YSYEKL. This CDR3 contains 18 residues. The V gene lost 0 bases and the J gene lost 0 bases, with 12 bases spanning the gap.

The J gene is TRBJ2-7, the V gene TRBV5-4; possibly TRBD2 for D (6 bases). Trimming cost V 4 bases and J 2 bases, with 13 bases left between them. The CDR3 loop spans 14 amino acids. Germline CDR1 reads SGHNT; CDR2 reads YYREEE (reference sequence). The CDR3 protein is CASSPTTGAYEQYF. The CDR3 bases are TGTGCCAGCAGCCCTACTACGGGGGCCTACGAGCAGTACTTC.

The chain employs TRBV7-3 and TRBJ2-1, with TRBD2 identical over 9 bases. CDR1 is SGHTA and CDR2 is FQGTGA in the germline V gene. With V trimmed by 4 bases and J by 5 bases, 6 bases remained unmatched. This CDR3 spans 15 amino acids. In nucleotides, the CDR3 is TGTGCCAGCAGCTCGACTAGCGGCAACCACAATGAGCAGTTCTTC. Translating it yields CASSSTSGNHNEQFF.

Remarks on this clone: Its ends do not fully match the called genes, so a read error is possible. This chain joins TRBV7-8 and TRBJ1-1; 10 positions match TRBD1. CDR3 length equals 15 residues. Germline V gene lookup returns CDR1 SGHVS and CDR2 FQNEAQ. This CDR3 is CAGSFVDRGQTEAFF. The CDR3 region has the DNA TGTGCCGGCAGCTTCGTCGACAGGGGGCAGACTGAAGCTTTCTTT.

This clone was detected only a few times. The J gene is TRBJ1-2, the V gene TRBV5-1; D gene unclear. Germline CDR1 and CDR2: SGHRS and YFSETQ. V lost 4 bases to trimming and J lost 4 bases, with 14 bases between them. This CDR3 region has 14 residues. The CDR3 DNA follows: TGCGCCAGCAGCGTGACATATACTCTCTATGGCTACACCTTC. Translating gives CASSVTYTLYGYTF. Full variable domain (remainder filled in from reference TRBV5-1 and TRBJ1-2): KAGVTQTPRYLIKTRGQQVTLSCSPISGHRSVSWYQQTPGQGLQFLFEYFSETQRNKGNFPGRFSGRQFSNSRSEMNVSTLELGDSALYLCASSVTYTLYGYTFGSGTRLTVV.

The chain links TRBV5-1 to TRBJ1-5; 8 nucleotides align to TRBD1. This CDR3 contains 15 residues. Per germline, CDR1 SGHRS and CDR2 YFSETQ. V was clipped by 0 bases and J by 1 base; unmatched bases: 0. The CDR3 spells CASSLDRGSNQPQHF. The CDR3 region has the DNA TGCGCCAGCAGCTTGGACAGGGGGAGCAATCAGCCCCAGCATTTT.

This clone has more than one count but fewer than ten. V and J are TRBV18 and TRBJ2-2; 9 nucleotides agree with TRBD2. Germline CDR1 and CDR2: KGHSH and LQKENI. CDR3 length: 16 residues. Losses at the gene ends were 0 bases for V and 4 bases for J; bases not matched to a gene: 3. CDR3 nucleotides: TGTGCCAGCTCACCACCACTAGCGGGTTCCACCGGGGAGCTGTTTTTT. Protein product: CASSPPLAGSTGELFF.

A remark on this clone: Germline is not matched at one junction end, which may reflect a read error. V gene TRBV18 combines with J gene TRBJ2-2; D is ambiguous. In germline, CDR1 is KGHSH, CDR2 LQKENI. The CDR3 runs to 14 residues. The CDR3 reads CASSAPRGTGELFF. The CDR3 nucleotides are TGTGCCAGCTCAGCACCCCGAGGTACCGGGGAGCTGTTTTTT.

The chain employs TRBV25-1 and TRBJ2-1; 8 bases are a match to TRBD2. The J segment lost 1 base and the V segment lost 3 bases, leaving 8 bases of the junction unmatched. CDR3 length equals 17 residues. Germline V gene sequence: CDR1 MGHDK, CDR2 SYGVNS. CDR3 coding DNA: TGTGCCAGCAGTGAGGAGGGTAGCGGGGTGTCCTACAATGAGCAGTTCTTC. Translated: CASSEEGSGVSYNEQFF.

J is TRBJ1-1 and V is TRBV4-3; tentative D call: TRBD1 (5 bases). This CDR3 has 15 amino acids. The V end lost 1 base, the J end lost 6 bases, and 15 bases lay between the germline ends. CDR1 LGHNA and CDR2 YSLEER come from the germline V gene. CDR3 coding DNA: TGCGCCAGCAGCCAAGCGCCACACCCGGGGGCTGAAGCTTTCTTT. Protein product: CASSQAPHPGAEAFF.

The rearrangement uses TRBV7-9 and TRBJ2-1; D remains unclear. V dropped 0 bases and J dropped 1 base, with 7 bases sitting between them. Looked up from germline, CDR1 is SEHNR and CDR2 is FQNEAQ (reference sequence). This CDR3 has 15 amino acids. This CDR3 is CASSLARRSYNEQFF. In DNA, the CDR3 is TGTGCCAGCAGCTTAGCGCGAAGATCCTACAATGAGCAGTTCTTC.

The chain combines TRBV6-6 with TRBJ1-2; 9 positions match TRBD1. The V gene end was trimmed by 6 bases and the J gene end by 4 bases; junction bases not matched to a gene: 3. The CDR3 contains 13 residues. CDR1 is MNHNY, CDR2 SVGAGI, per germline (reference sequence). This CDR3 reads CASSEGQGYGYTF. The CDR3 DNA follows: TGTGCCAGCAGCGAGGGACAGGGCTATGGCTACACCTTC.

Regarding this clone: At one of its ends the junction is not consistent with the germline gene, which may arise from a read error. The V gene is TRBV2, the J gene TRBJ2-3; 7 nucleotides line up with TRBD2. CDR1 is SNHLY, CDR2 FYNNEI, per germline. The CDR3 extends over 15 amino acids. CDR3 sequence: CASREASGGTDTQYF. CDR3 DNA: TGTGCCAGCAGGGAAGCTAGCGGAGGCACAGATACGCAGTATTTT. Together with reference TRBV2 and TRBJ2-3, the CDR3 gives the full variable domain: EPEVTQTPSHQVTQMGQEVILRCVPISNHLYFYWYRQILGQKVEFLVSFYNNEISEKSEIFDDQFSVERPDGSNFTLKIRSTKLEDSAMYFCASREASGGTDTQYFGPGTRLTVL.

This rearrangement joins TRBV29-1 to TRBJ2-1, with 12 bases identical to TRBD2. The V segment lost 6 bases and the J segment 9 bases; nucleotides outside the gene matches: 6. This CDR3 is 13 amino acids long. Germline assignment: CDR1 SQVTM and CDR2 ANQGSEA. The CDR3 sequence is CSVSGLAGFEQFF. As DNA, the CDR3 is TGCAGCGTATCGGGACTAGCGGGCTTTGAGCAGTTCTTC.